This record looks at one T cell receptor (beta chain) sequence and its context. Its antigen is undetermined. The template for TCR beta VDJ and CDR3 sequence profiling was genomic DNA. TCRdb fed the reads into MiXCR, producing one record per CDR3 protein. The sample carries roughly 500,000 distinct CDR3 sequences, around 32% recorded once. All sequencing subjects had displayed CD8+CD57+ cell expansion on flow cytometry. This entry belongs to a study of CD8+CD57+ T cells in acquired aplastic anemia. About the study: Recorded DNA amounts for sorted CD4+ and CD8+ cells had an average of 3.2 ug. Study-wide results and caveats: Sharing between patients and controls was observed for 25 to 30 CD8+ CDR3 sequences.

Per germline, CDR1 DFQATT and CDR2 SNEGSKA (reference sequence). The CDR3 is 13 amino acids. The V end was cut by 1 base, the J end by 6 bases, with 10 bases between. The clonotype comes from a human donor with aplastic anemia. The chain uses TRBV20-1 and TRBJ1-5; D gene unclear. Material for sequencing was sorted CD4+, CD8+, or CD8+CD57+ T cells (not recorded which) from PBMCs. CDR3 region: CSARVLGVQPQHF. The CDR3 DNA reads TGCAGTGCTAGAGTTTTAGGAGTTCAGCCCCAGCATTTT.